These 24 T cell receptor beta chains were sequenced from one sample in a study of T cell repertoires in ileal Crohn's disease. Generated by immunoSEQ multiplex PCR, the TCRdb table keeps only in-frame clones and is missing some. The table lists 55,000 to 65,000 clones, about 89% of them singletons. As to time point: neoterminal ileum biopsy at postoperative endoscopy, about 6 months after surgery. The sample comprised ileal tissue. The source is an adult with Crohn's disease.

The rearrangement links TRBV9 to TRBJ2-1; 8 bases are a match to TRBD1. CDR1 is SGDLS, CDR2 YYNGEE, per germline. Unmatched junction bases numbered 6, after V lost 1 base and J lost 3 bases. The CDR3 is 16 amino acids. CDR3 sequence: CASSVSGTGRYNEQFF. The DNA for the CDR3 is TGTGCCAGCAGCGTATCCGGGACAGGTCGCTACAATGAGCAGTTCTTC.

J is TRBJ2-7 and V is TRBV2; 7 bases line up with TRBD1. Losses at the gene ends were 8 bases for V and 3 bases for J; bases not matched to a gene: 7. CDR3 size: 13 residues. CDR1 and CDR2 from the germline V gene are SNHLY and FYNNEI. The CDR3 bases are TGTGCCAGCGGATTTAGGGGGCTCTACGAGCAGTACGTC. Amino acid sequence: CASGFRGLYEQYV.

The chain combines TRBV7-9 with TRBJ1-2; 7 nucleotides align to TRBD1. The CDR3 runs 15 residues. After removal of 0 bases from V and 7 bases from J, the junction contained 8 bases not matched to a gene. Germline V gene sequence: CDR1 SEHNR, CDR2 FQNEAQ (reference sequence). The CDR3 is CASSLAPTGIGGYTF. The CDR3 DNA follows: TGTGCCAGCAGCTTAGCGCCGACAGGGATAGGTGGCTACACCTTC.

The CDR3 sequence is CASGSITTGNYGYTF. The CDR3 DNA sequence: TGTGCTAGTGGTTCGATTACGACAGGGAACTATGGCTACACCTTC. This sequence joins TRBV12-5 and TRBJ1-2; TRBD1 matches 7 bases. Germline V gives CDR1 LGHNT, CDR2 FRNRAP. CDR3 length: 15 amino acids. Trimming removed 4 bases from V and 2 bases from J; junction bases left unmatched: 7.

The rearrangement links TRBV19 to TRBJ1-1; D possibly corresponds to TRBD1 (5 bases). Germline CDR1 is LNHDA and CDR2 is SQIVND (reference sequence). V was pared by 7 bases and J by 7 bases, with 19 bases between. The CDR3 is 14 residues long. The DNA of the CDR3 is TGTGCCAGTATCGATCGATCGTCAGGGTTTGAAGCTTTCTTT. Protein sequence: CASIDRSSGFEAFF.

CDR3 sequence: CASSLWTGHTEAFF. CDR3 nucleotides: TGTGCCAGCAGTTTGTGGACAGGGCATACTGAAGCTTTCTTT. The chain couples TRBV6-6 to TRBJ1-1; 8 nucleotides align to TRBD1. Germline trimming cut 4 bases from V and 5 bases from J; bases unmatched to any gene: 6. The CDR3 has 14 amino acids. Germline V CDR1 and CDR2: MNHNY, SVGAGI (reference sequence).

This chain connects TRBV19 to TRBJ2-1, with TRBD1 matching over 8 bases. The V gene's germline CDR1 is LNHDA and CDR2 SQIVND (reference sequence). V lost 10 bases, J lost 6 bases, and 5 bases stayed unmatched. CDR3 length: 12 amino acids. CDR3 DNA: TGTGCCACCAGGACAGGGCTCAATGAGCAGTTCTTC. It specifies CATRTGLNEQFF.

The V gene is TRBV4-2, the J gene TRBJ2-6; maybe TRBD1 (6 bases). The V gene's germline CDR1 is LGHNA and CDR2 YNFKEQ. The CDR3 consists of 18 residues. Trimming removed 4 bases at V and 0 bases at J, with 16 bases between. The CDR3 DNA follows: TGTGCCAGCAGCCCAAGCCAGGGGCGGCTCTCTGGGGCCAACGTCCTGACTTTC. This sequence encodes CASSPSQGRLSGANVLTF.

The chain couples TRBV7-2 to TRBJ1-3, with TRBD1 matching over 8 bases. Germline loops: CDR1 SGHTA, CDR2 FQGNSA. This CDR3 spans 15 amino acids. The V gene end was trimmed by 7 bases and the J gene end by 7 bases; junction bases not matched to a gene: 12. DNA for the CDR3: TGTGCCAGCAACCCAGGGGGCATAGGCGGCAACACCATATATTTT. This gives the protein CASNPGGIGGNTIYF.

CDR3: CAIRTGTGAEAFF. CDR3 coding DNA: TGTGCCATCAGAACCGGGACAGGGGCTGAAGCTTTCTTT. The V call is TRBV10-3, the J call TRBJ1-1; 10 bases match TRBD1. The CDR3 spans 13 residues. The J segment lost 6 bases and the V segment lost 6 bases, leaving 4 bases of the junction unmatched. Germline CDR1 and CDR2: ENHRY and SYGVKD.

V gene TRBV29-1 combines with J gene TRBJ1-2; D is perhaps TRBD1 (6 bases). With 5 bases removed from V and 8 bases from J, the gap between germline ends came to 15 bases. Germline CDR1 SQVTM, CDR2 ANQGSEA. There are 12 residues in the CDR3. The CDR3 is CSVRRGADGYTF. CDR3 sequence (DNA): TGCAGCGTTAGACGGGGGGCGGACGGCTACACCTTC.

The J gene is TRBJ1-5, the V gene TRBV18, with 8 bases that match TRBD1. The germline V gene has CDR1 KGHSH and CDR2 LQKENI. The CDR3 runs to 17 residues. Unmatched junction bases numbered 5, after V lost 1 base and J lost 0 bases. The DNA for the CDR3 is TGTGCCAGCTCACCACTGGCAGGGGGCTTTAGCAATCAGCCCCAGCATTTT. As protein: CASSPLAGGFSNQPQHF.

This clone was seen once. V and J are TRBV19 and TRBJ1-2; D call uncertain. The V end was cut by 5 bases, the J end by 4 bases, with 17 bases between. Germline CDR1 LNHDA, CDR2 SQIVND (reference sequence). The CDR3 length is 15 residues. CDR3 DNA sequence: TGTGCCAGTAGTCCCTTTTCGAAGCTTGGCTATGGCTACACCTTC. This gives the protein CASSPFSKLGYGYTF.

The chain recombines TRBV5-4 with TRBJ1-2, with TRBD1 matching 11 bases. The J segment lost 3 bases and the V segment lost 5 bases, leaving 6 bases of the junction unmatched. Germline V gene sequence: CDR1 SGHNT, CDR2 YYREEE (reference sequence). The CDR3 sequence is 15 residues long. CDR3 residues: CASRGQGEVDYGYTF. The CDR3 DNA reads TGTGCCAGCAGGGGACAGGGGGAAGTGGACTATGGCTACACCTTC.

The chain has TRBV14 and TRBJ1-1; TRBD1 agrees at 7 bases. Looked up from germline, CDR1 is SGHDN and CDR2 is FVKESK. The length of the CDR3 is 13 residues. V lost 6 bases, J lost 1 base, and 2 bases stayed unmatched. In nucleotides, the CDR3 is TGTGCCAGCAGGCGACAGGGGAACACTGAAGCTTTCTTT. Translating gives CASRRQGNTEAFF.

Here the CDR3 reads CAIRAVDSPLHF. DNA of the CDR3: TGTGCCATCAGGGCCGTTGATTCACCCCTCCACTTT. The chain carries TRBV10-3 and TRBJ1-6; D is unresolved. This CDR3 has 12 residues. V lost 6 bases and J 8 bases, leaving 8 bases between the germline ends. Germline loops: CDR1 ENHRY, CDR2 SYGVKD.

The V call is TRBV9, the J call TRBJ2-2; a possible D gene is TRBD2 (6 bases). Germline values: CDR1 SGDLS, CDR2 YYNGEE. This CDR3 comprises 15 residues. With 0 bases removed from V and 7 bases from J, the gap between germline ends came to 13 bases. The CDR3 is CASSVALGLIGELFF. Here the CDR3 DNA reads TGTGCCAGCAGCGTAGCTTTGGGACTTATCGGGGAGCTGTTTTTT.

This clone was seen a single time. In DNA form, the CDR3 reads TGTGCCGTACCGGGTTACTCCTACAATGAGCAGTTCTTC. Its protein product is CAVPGYSYNEQFF. The chain employs TRBV6-1 and TRBJ2-1, with unresolved D. This CDR3 contains 13 residues. V was pared by 11 bases and J by 0 bases, with 11 bases between. Germline lookup yields CDR1 MNHNS and CDR2 SASEGT.

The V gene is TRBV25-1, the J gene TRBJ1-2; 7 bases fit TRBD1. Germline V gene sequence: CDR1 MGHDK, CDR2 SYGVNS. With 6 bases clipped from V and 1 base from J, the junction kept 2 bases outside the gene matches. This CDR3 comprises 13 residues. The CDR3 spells CASRGQINYGYTF. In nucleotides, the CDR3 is TGTGCCAGCAGGGGACAGATTAACTATGGCTACACCTTC.

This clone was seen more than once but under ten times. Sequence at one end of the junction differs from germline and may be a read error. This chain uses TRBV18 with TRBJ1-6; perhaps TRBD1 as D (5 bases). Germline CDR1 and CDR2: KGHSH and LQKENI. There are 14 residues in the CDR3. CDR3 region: CASSLDRINSSLHF. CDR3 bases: TGTGCCAGCTCACTCGACAGAATTAATTCATCCCTCCACTTT.

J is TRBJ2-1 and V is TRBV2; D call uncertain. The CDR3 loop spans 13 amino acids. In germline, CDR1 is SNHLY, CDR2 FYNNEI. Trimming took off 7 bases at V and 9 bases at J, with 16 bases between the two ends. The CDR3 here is CASKPAPMSEQFF. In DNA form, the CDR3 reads TGTGCCAGCAAGCCCGCCCCAATGAGTGAGCAGTTCTTC.

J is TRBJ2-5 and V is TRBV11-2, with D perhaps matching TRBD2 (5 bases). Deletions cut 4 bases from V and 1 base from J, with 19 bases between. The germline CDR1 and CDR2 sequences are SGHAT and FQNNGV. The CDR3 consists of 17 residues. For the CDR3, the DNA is TGTGCCAGCAGCTCAATTTTGGGAGCAAGGATCCAAGAGACCCAGTACTTC. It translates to CASSSILGARIQETQYF. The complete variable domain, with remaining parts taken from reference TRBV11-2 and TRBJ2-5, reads EAGVAQSPRYKIIEKRQSVAFWCNPISGHATLYWYQQILGQGPKLLIQFQNNGVVDDSQLPKDRFSAERLKGVDSTLKIQPAKLEDSAVYLCASSSILGARIQETQYFGPGTRLLVL.

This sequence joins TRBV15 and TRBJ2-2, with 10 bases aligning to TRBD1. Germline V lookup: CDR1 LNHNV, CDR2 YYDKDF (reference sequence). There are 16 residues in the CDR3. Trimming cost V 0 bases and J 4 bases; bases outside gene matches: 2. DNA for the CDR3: TGTGCCACCAGCAGAGATGACAGGGGGCCCACCGGGGAGCTGTTTTTT. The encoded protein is CATSRDDRGPTGELFF.

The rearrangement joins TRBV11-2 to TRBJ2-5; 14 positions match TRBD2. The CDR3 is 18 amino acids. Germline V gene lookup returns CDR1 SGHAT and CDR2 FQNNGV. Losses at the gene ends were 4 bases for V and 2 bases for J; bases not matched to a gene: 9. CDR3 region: CASSSTKGTSGRQETQYF. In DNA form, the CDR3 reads TGTGCCAGCAGCTCGACGAAAGGGACTAGCGGGAGACAAGAGACCCAGTACTTC.